The 9 T cell receptor beta chains listed next were all sequenced from one sample in a study of blood T cell repertoires in COVID-19. Assay: immunoSEQ multiplex PCR; the TCRdb copy retains only in-frame clones and omits some. This table has around 160,000 clones, more than 75% appearing once. The sample was PBMCs or T cells enriched from blood (not recorded which). These receptors were taken from a man between 40 and 49 years old who had recovered from COVID-19.

This rearrangement joins TRBV27 to TRBJ1-6; D gene unclear. The CDR3 consists of 16 residues. Deletions cut 5 bases from V and 8 bases from J, with 19 bases between. CDR1 is MNHEY and CDR2 is SMNVEV in the germline V gene (reference sequence). CDR3 amino acids: CASSAYEVRSDSPLHF. In DNA, the CDR3 is TGTGCCAGCAGTGCTTACGAGGTTCGAAGCGATTCACCCCTCCACTTT.

The J gene is TRBJ1-2, the V gene TRBV6-5, with D possibly being TRBD1 (5 bases). Trimming removed 7 bases from V and 8 bases from J, with 17 bases in between. Germline V CDR1 and CDR2: MNHEY, SVGAGI. CDR3 length: 13 residues. CDR3 bases: TGTGCCAGCAATTTCGGGACTGGGGCGGGCTACACCTTC. This encodes CASNFGTGAGYTF.

This clone was recorded at least ten times. This chain links TRBV3-1 (or the pseudogene TRBV3-2) with TRBJ2-3, with 12 bases lining up with TRBD2. This CDR3 contains 15 residues. V was clipped by 6 bases and J by 1 base; unmatched bases: 2. CDR1 is LGHDT, CDR2 YNNKEL, per germline (reference sequence). The CDR3 spells CASRRTSGGTDTQYF. In DNA, the CDR3 is TGTGCCAGCAGGCGGACTAGCGGGGGCACAGATACGCAGTATTTT.

The chain uses TRBV12-2 and TRBJ2-7; the table's D gene call, TRBD1, was not cross checked with the DNA. TRBV12-2 is designated a pseudogene. CDR3 length: 18 amino acids. The CDR3 region is CASRPEGQGYGLSYEQYF. The CDR3 coding sequence is TGTGCAAGTCGCCCGGAGGGACAGGGATACGGTTTGTCCTACGAGCAGTACTTC.

The rearrangement links TRBV7-8 to TRBJ2-3; TRBD2 is a possible D gene (7 bases). The ends were cut back, 5 bases at V and 2 bases at J, with 17 bases in the middle. Per the germline V gene, CDR1 is SGHVS and CDR2 is FQNEAQ. The CDR3 runs to 16 residues. The CDR3 DNA reads TGTGCCAGCAGCCCGAGGGGGAGGGGACACACAGATACGCAGTATTTT. This sequence encodes CASSPRGRGHTDTQYF. The variable domain in full, with the rest retrieved from reference TRBV7-8 and TRBJ2-3, is GAGVSQSPRYKVAKRGQDVALRCDPISGHVSLFWYQQALGQGPEFLTYFQNEAQLDKSGLPSDRFFAERPEGSVSTLKIQRTQQEDSAVYLCASSPRGRGHTDTQYFGPGTRLTVL.

The chain employs TRBV15 and TRBJ2-1, with 11 bases identical to TRBD1. Germline loops: CDR1 LNHNV, CDR2 YYDKDF (reference sequence). Unmatched junction bases numbered 7, after V lost 1 base and J lost 8 bases. This CDR3 contains 16 residues. The CDR3 region has the DNA TGTGCCACCAGCAGAGGCGGGACAGGGGGTCTGGATGAGCAGTTCTTC. It yields the protein CATSRGGTGGLDEQFF.

This clone has more than one count but fewer than ten. The chain combines TRBV7-9 with TRBJ1-6, with D maybe TRBD1 (6 bases). The V end lost 2 bases, the J end lost 7 bases, and 12 bases lay between the germline ends. Per the germline V gene, CDR1 is SEHNR and CDR2 is FQNEAQ (reference sequence). CDR3 length equals 15 residues. CDR3 in DNA: TGTGCCAGCAGCTTACTGGGACAAGTAAATTCACCCCTCCACTTT. Residues: CASSLLGQVNSPLHF.

This chain links TRBV5-6 with TRBJ2-3; D possibly corresponds to TRBD2 (6 bases). There are 14 residues in the CDR3. The V gene lost 5 bases and the J gene lost 5 bases, with 15 bases spanning the gap. The germline CDR1 and CDR2 sequences are SGHDT and YYEEEE. CDR3 residues: CASRGGMGGDTQYF. In DNA, the CDR3 is TGTGCCAGCAGGGGGGGAATGGGTGGAGATACGCAGTATTTT.

The chain carries TRBV29-1 and TRBJ1-2; D unclear. V was trimmed by 4 bases and J by 0 bases, leaving 6 bases between them. CDR1 is SQVTM and CDR2 is ANQGSEA in the germline V gene. The CDR3 loop spans 12 amino acids. CDR3 residues: CSVGGANYGYTF. CDR3 nucleotides: TGCAGCGTTGGAGGAGCTAACTATGGCTACACCTTC. Variable domain in full (rest from reference TRBV29-1 and TRBJ1-2): SAVISQKPSRDICQRGTSLTIQCQVDSQVTMMFWYRQQPGQSLTLIATANQGSEATYESGFVIDKFPISRPNLTFSTLTVSNMSPEDSSIYLCSVGGANYGYTFGSGTRLTVV.